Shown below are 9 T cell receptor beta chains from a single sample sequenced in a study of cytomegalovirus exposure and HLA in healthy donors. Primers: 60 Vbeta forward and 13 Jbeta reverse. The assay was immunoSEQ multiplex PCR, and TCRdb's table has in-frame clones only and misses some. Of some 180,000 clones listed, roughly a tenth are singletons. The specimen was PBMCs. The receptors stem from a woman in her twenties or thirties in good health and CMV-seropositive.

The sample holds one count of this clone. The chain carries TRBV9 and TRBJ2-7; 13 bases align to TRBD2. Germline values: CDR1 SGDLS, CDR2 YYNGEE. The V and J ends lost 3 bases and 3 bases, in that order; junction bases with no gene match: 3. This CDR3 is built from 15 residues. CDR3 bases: TGTGCCAGCAGCGAGGGACTAGCGGGGTTCTACGAGCAGTACTTC. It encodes CASSEGLAGFYEQYF.

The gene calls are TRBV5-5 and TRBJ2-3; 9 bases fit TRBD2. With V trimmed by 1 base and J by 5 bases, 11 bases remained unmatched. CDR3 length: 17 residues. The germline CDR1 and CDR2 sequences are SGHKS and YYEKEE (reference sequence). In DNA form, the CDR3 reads TGTGCCAGCAGCTTGTTTACATCAGCGGGAGGATTAGATACGCAGTATTTT. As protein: CASSLFTSAGGLDTQYF.

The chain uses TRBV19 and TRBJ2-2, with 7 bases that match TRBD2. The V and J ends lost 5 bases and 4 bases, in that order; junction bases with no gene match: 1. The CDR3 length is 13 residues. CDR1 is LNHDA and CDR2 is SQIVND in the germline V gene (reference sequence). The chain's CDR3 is CASSLAVTGELFF. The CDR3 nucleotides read TGTGCCAGTAGTCTAGCGGTCACCGGGGAGCTGTTTTTT. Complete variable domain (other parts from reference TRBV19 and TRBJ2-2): DGGITQSPKYLFRKEGQNVTLSCEQNLNHDAMYWYRQDPGQGLRLIYYSQIVNDFQKGDIAEGYSVSREKKESFPLTVTSAQKNPTAFYLCASSLAVTGELFFGEGSRLTVL.

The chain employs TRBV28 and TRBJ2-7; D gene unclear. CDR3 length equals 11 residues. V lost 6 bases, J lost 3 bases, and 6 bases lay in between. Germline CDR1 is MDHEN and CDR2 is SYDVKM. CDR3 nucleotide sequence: TGTGCCAGCAGGACGGGCTACGAGCAGTACTTC. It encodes CASRTGYEQYF. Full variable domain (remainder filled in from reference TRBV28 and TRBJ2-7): DVKVTQSSRYLVKRTGEKVFLECVQDMDHENMFWYRQDPGLGLRLIYFSYDVKMKEKGDIPEGYSVSREKKERFSLILESASTNQTSMYLCASRTGYEQYFGPGTRLTVT.

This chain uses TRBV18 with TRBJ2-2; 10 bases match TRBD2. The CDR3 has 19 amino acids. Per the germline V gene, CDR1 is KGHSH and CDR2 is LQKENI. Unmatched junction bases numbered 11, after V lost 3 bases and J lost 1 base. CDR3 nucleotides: TGTGCCAGCTCACCGATTCTTTCTAGCGGGAGTATGAACACCGGGGAGCTGTTTTTT. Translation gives CASSPILSSGSMNTGELFF.

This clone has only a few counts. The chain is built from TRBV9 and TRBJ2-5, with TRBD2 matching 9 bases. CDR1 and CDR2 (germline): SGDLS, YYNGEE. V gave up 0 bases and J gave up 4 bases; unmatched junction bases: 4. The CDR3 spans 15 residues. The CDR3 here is CASSVGGREVETQYF. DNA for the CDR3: TGTGCCAGCAGCGTAGGCGGGAGGGAAGTAGAGACCCAGTACTTC.

CDR3 coding DNA: TGTGCCAGAAGCTTCTTCTGGACAGGCGTCATGAACACTGAAGCTTTCTTT. Residues: CARSFFWTGVMNTEAFF. The chain combines TRBV5-3 with TRBJ1-1, with 7 nucleotides matching TRBD1. TRBV5-3 is classed as an ORF, of uncertain function. The CDR3 has 17 residues. Trimming cost V 2 bases and J 0 bases; bases outside gene matches: 10.

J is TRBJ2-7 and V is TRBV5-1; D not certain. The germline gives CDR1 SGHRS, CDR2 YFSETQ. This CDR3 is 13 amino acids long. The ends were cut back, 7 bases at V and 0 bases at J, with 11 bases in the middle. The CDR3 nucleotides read TGCGCCAGCGGCCTAGTGGGCTCCTACGAGCAGTACTTC. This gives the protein CASGLVGSYEQYF.

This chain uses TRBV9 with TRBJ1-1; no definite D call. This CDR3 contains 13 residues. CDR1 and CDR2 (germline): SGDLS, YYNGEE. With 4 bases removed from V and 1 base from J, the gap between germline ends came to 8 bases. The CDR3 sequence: CASSRGGNTEAFF. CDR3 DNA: TGTGCCAGCAGCAGAGGAGGGAACACTGAAGCTTTCTTT.